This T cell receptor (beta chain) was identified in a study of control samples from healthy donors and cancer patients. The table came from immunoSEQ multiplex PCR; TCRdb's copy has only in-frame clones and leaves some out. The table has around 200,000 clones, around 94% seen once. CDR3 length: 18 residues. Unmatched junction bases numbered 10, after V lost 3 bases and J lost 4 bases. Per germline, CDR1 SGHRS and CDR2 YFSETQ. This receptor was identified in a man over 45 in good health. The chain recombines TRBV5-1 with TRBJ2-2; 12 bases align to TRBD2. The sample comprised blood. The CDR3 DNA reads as TGCGCCAGCAGCTCGAGACTAGCGGGGGCCCGTTTCACCGGGGAGCTGTTTTTT. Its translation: CASSSRLAGARFTGELFF.